Listed below are T cell receptor beta chains from one sample, sequenced in a study of blood T cell repertoires in COVID-19. Sequenced by immunoSEQ multiplex PCR; TCRdb stores in-frame clones only, minus some. The sample carries fewer than 200,000 clones, roughly 78% recorded once. Material for sequencing was peripheral blood. The receptors were gathered from a woman aged 55-70 years with COVID-19, enrolled during active disease. CDR3s include the opening cysteine and the closing phenylalanine or tryptophan. Each record gives: CDR3 length, J gene, D gene, clone size, V gene, CDR3 DNA, CDR3 protein. A D gene is named only where the DNA matches it firmly. Some rows mark clone size as missing; the rest say once, few, many or name a class of expanded clone.

cdr3_length: 13; j_call: TRBJ2-2; d_call: TRBD1; clone_size: .; v_call: TRBV3-1/TRBV3-2; cdr3_nt: TGTGCCAGCAGGACAGGGTTCACCGGGGAGCTGTTTTTT; cdr3_aa: CASRTGFTGELFF
cdr3_length: 16; j_call: TRBJ2-2; d_call: TRBD1; clone_size: .; v_call: TRBV5-1; cdr3_nt: TGCGCCAGCAGCACTGCCGGGACAGTGAACACCGGGGAGCTGTTTTTT; cdr3_aa: CASSTAGTVNTGELFF
cdr3_length: 13; j_call: TRBJ2-5; d_call: .; clone_size: few; v_call: TRBV5-6; cdr3_nt: TGTGCCAGCAGCTGGAGGTTACAAGAGACCCAGTACTTC; cdr3_aa: CASSWRLQETQYF
cdr3_length: 16; j_call: TRBJ1-1; d_call: TRBD1; clone_size: .; v_call: TRBV28; cdr3_nt: TGTGCCAGCAGTCCCTGGGGACAGGGGGCTGAGGGTGAAGCTTTCTTT; cdr3_aa: CASSPWGQGAEGEAFF
cdr3_length: 15; j_call: TRBJ2-4; d_call: .; clone_size: .; v_call: TRBV19; cdr3_nt: TGTGCCAGTAGTATGGGGGGGCAAGCCAAAAACATTCAGTACTTC; cdr3_aa: CASSMGGQAKNIQYF
cdr3_length: 15; j_call: TRBJ2-3; d_call: TRBD2; clone_size: .; v_call: TRBV20-1; cdr3_nt: TGCAGTGCTAGTGGTGAGCGGGGCTACTCAGATACGCAGTATTTT; cdr3_aa: CSASGERGYSDTQYF
cdr3_length: 15; j_call: TRBJ2-2; d_call: .; clone_size: .; v_call: TRBV7-3; cdr3_nt: TGTGCCAGCAGCTTAATTCAGGGGGGCACCGGGGAGCTGTTTTTT; cdr3_aa: CASSLIQGGTGELFF
cdr3_length: 15; j_call: TRBJ2-5; d_call: TRBD1; clone_size: .; v_call: TRBV2; cdr3_nt: TGTGCCAGCAGTGAGGACAGGGCCAGGGGAGAGACCCAGTACTTC; cdr3_aa: CASSEDRARGETQYF
cdr3_length: 14; j_call: TRBJ1-5; d_call: .; clone_size: .; v_call: TRBV3-1/TRBV3-2; cdr3_nt: TGTGCCAGCAGCCAAGGTCATAGCAATCAGCCCCAGCATTTT; cdr3_aa: CASSQGHSNQPQHF
cdr3_length: 14; j_call: TRBJ1-5; d_call: TRBD1; clone_size: .; v_call: TRBV5-6; cdr3_nt: TGTGCCAGCAGCCTCCGGGACAGGGGTCAGCCCCAGCATTTT; cdr3_aa: CASSLRDRGQPQHF